These 14 T cell receptor beta chains came from one sample sequenced in a study of control samples from healthy donors and cancer patients (dated by TCRdb to 2020 to 2021). Preparation of the library involved the immunoSEQ multiplex PCR assay. The immuneACCESS repertoire file appears here via TCRdb, limited to in-frame rearrangements. These files lack a portion of the clones; in checked studies, under half of the deficit traces to unresolved V genes, and the cause of the others is not known. The sample records about 55,000 clones, roughly 88% of which are singletons. The top ten constitute around 3.8% of the sample. Sequenced input: blood. These receptors came from a man aged 50-59 years in good health.

The rearrangement uses TRBV27 and TRBJ2-2, with 7 bases matching TRBD1. Trimming at V came to 5 bases and at J to 6 bases, leaving 12 bases not matched to a gene. Germline CDR1 MNHEY, CDR2 SMNVEV (reference sequence). The CDR3 loop spans 16 amino acids. CDR3 sequence: CASSHAYTTGAGELFF. CDR3 nucleotide sequence: TGTGCCAGCAGTCACGCCTATACAACAGGGGCCGGGGAGCTGTTTTTT.

The chain joins TRBV4-2 to TRBJ2-1; a weak D match, TRBD1 (5 bases). Germline CDR1 reads LGHNA; CDR2 reads YNFKEQ. V was clipped by 7 bases and J by 4 bases, with 17 bases between them. The CDR3 consists of 15 residues. CDR3 residues: CASTTGATEYNEQFF. The CDR3 DNA reads as TGTGCCAGCACCACTGGGGCCACTGAGTACAATGAGCAGTTCTTC.

The chain joins TRBV6-2 or TRBV6-3 to TRBJ2-5, with D unresolved. The CDR3 length is 14 residues. The germline gives CDR1 MNHEY, CDR2 SVGEGT. The ends were cut back, 5 bases at V and 1 base at J, with 11 bases in the middle. The CDR3 loop is CASSPSISQETQYF. CDR3 sequence (DNA): TGTGCCAGCAGTCCCTCGATAAGCCAAGAGACCCAGTACTTC.

The chain carries TRBV7-8 and TRBJ1-1, with D possibly matching TRBD1 (5 bases). CDR3 length: 16 amino acids. From germline, CDR1 is SGHVS and CDR2 FQNEAQ. V lost 2 bases to trimming and J lost 5 bases, with 18 bases between them. The CDR3 DNA reads as TGTGCCAGCAGCTTACCCCGTGGGGGGGGGTATACTGAAGCTTTCTTT. Translated, it gives CASSLPRGGGYTEAFF.

The chain employs TRBV3-1 (or the pseudogene TRBV3-2) and TRBJ2-3, with 12 bases lining up with TRBD2. CDR1 is LGHDT and CDR2 is YNNKEL in the germline V gene (reference sequence). This CDR3 spans 18 amino acids. J lost 2 bases, V lost 3 bases, and 9 bases had no gene match. CDR3 sequence reads: CASSHGLAGRSVTDTQYF. CDR3 nucleotide sequence: TGTGCCAGCAGCCACGGACTAGCGGGGCGTAGCGTCACAGATACGCAGTATTTT.

The chain combines TRBV6-5 with TRBJ2-3, with D possibly being TRBD2 (5 bases). This CDR3 is 13 amino acids long. Per germline, CDR1 MNHEY and CDR2 SVGAGI. The V end was cut by 8 bases, the J end by 2 bases, with 11 bases between. The CDR3 DNA reads TGTGCCAGCGAGGGTCAATCCACAGATACGCAGTATTTT. Protein: CASEGQSTDTQYF.

In the case of this clone: The junction and the germline gene differ at one end; a read error may be behind it. This chain joins TRBV12-3 or TRBV12-4 and TRBJ1-2; D gene ambiguous. The length of the CDR3 is 12 residues. The CDR3 loop is CASSLLNFGYTF. The CDR3 coding sequence is TGTGCCAGCAGTTTACTTAACTTTGGCTACACCTTC.

The V and J genes are TRBV11-2 and TRBJ2-7; D not certain. Germline CDR1 reads SGHAT; CDR2 reads FQNNGV. There are 15 residues in the CDR3. The V end was cut by 0 bases, the J end by 2 bases, with 11 bases between. DNA for the CDR3: TGTGCCAGCAGCTTAGATCTGGGAAGTACCTACGAGCAGTACTTC. As protein: CASSLDLGSTYEQYF.

The V call is TRBV11-2, the J call TRBJ1-4, with 10 positions matching TRBD1. CDR3 length: 15 amino acids. The J segment lost 5 bases and the V segment lost 5 bases, leaving 5 bases of the junction unmatched. Germline V CDR1 and CDR2: SGHAT, FQNNGV. The CDR3 region has the DNA TGTGCCAGCAGCGCCGGACAGGGGGGAAATGAAAAACTGTTTTTT. It yields the protein CASSAGQGGNEKLFF.

The chain couples TRBV19 to TRBJ2-6; D gene uncertain. The germline gives CDR1 LNHDA, CDR2 SQIVND (reference sequence). V lost 5 bases and J lost 0, with 5 bases in between. The CDR3 runs 14 residues. The DNA for the CDR3 is TGTGCCAGTAGTTTAAGCTCTGGGGCCAACGTCCTGACTTTC. Its translation: CASSLSSGANVLTF.

In its sample, this clone was seen once. This chain links TRBV7-2 with TRBJ2-6, with D hard to call. The length of the CDR3 is 13 residues. V was cut by 3 bases and J by 3 bases, with 3 bases left in between. Per germline, CDR1 SGHTA and CDR2 FQGNSA. CDR3 in amino acids: CASSFFGANVLTF. CDR3 in DNA: TGTGCCAGCAGCTTCTTTGGGGCCAACGTCCTGACTTTC.

Only one count was recorded for this clone. The rearrangement joins TRBV5-8 to TRBJ1-3; D remains ambiguous. The CDR3 is made up of 15 amino acids. The V end was cut by 0 bases, the J end by 1 base, with 8 bases between. Germline CDR1 reads SGHTS; CDR2 reads YDEGEE. The CDR3 DNA reads as TGTGCCAGCAGCTTGGACAGATTGTCTGGAAACACCATATATTTT. It encodes CASSLDRLSGNTIYF. Drawing the rest from reference TRBV5-8 and TRBJ1-3, the complete variable domain is EAGVTQSPTHLIKTRGQQATLRCSPISGHTSVYWYQQALGLGLQFLLWYDEGEERNRGNFPPRFSGRQFPNYSSELNVNALELEDSALYLCASSLDRLSGNTIYFGEGSWLTVV.

This chain connects TRBV30 to TRBJ2-5, with a tentative D call TRBD1 (5 bases). The germline CDR1 and CDR2 sequences are GTSNPN and SVGIG (reference sequence). Trimming stripped 2 bases from V and 4 bases from J, with 14 bases between. There are 14 residues in the CDR3. CDR3 coding DNA: TGTGCCTGGAGTCTTACAGGAAACCTAGAGACCCAGTACTTC. Translating gives CAWSLTGNLETQYF.

This chain connects TRBV9 to TRBJ2-3, with no clear D. The CDR3 consists of 14 residues. With 4 bases removed from V and 2 bases from J, the gap between germline ends came to 11 bases. Germline V gene sequence: CDR1 SGDLS, CDR2 YYNGEE. In DNA form, the CDR3 reads TGTGCCAGCAGCTTCAGTGAAGACACAGATACGCAGTATTTT. Its protein product is CASSFSEDTDTQYF.